This T cell receptor beta chain stems from a study of radiation and T cells in renal cell carcinoma (dated by TCRdb to the early 2020s). A note on the overall study: The samples were drawn from a clinical trial, where primary renal cell carcinomas were treated with 15 Gy of stereotactic body radiation therapy and then removed by nephrectomy 4 weeks afterward. In total, 53 samples underwent TCR beta sequencing: approximately 25 tumors plus 27 peripheral blood samples. Across all 55 or so samples, several million unique CDR3 nucleotide sequences encoding around 2,500,000 unique CDR3 amino acid sequences were identified.

Remarks on this clone: Its binding antigen is unknown. Base qualities are not recorded, but no much larger clone differs from it by a single base.

V trim: 6 bases; J trim: 8 bases; unmatched bases: 8. From cysteine to phenylalanine, the CDR3 is 14 amino acids long. Only the CDR3 DNA stays, 42 bases, in frame from base 1. Looking up the germline V gene (reference sequence) yields CDR1 MNHNY and CDR2 SVGAGI. Findings and caveats that apply to the study as a whole: No pretreatment tumor biopsies were available, so the baseline intratumoral presence of clonotypes could not be determined. Top tumor clonotypes rose in blood from baseline to 2 weeks post-radiation, then contracted by 4 weeks, suggesting transient expansion of tumor-resident clones. Dynamics of the blood repertoire were not tracked past 4 weeks after treatment. The single-armed trial design could not address effects of radiation dose or scheduling on the TCR repertoire.

Following the manufacturer's recommendations, the immunoSEQ kit was used to generate TCR beta libraries from genomic DNA. To prepare libraries, a first multiplex PCR with proprietary primers was run, followed by a second PCR that added unique barcodes, and a bead cleanup was done after each round. A positive control reaction and a negative control reaction, both provided in the kit, were run with every batch of samples. The final libraries underwent checking on an Agilent 4200 TapeStation D1000 ScreenTape, volumetric pooling, and quantification by qPCR. Sequencing was performed on an Illumina NextSeq500 using a MidOutput 150-cycle cartridge, with 156 Read1 cycles, 15 Index1 cycles, and the kit custom primers. The pooled library was loaded at roughly 1 pM, with a roughly 20% PhiX control spiked in. The study's processing was this. Vendor-processed data were analyzed in R, with a clonotype defined as all T cells sharing the same CDR3 nucleotide sequence. For clone abundance analyses, frequencies were normalized to the 10,000 most abundant clones per sample. Public T cell clones, which averaged fewer than five per sample, were removed prior to analysis. A difference in abundance of at least 32-fold between compartments was used to define tumor-enriched and baseline blood-enriched clonotypes. A beta-binomial differential abundance model was applied to find clonotypes that expanded or contracted between blood time points. Similarity between tumor and blood repertoires was quantified using the Baroni-Urbani and Buser coefficient, and groups were compared with two-tailed Wilcoxon tests in R. TCRdb stores this immuneACCESS table with in-frame sequences only. Part of the clones is absent; in the studies checked, under half of the shortfall reflects unresolved V genes, and no reason is known for the rest. For V, J and clone size, that table is used; D and trimming come from the DNA. This sample is represented by about 150,000 clones; roughly 87% of them were singletons. The top ten hold 10% to 15% of the sample.

Interpreted using the paper, the time point label stands for: blood 2 weeks post-SBRT. Interpreted using the paper, the treatment or condition label stands for: 15 Gy SBRT to primary tumor, nephrectomy 4 weeks later. To track tumor-enriched clonotypes, serial peripheral blood was sampled from radiation-treated patients at baseline and at 2 weeks and 4 weeks after SBRT. Every patient had renal cell carcinoma of clear cell pathology. The QIAamp DNA Blood Mini Kit (Qiagen) was used to prepare genomic DNA for TCR sequencing. Samples were included in the analyses only if all quality control checks were passed.

The clonotype was recovered from a woman in her fifties or sixties with renal cell carcinoma. This receptor chain uses TRBV6-6 and TRBJ1-4; 8 middle bases align to TRBD1. The sample in question was blood, obtained from a patient whose treatment included radiotherapy and nephrectomy. The CDR3 here reads CASSLQGVDEKLFF. The DNA is as follows: TGTGCCAGCAGCCTACAGGGGGTCGACGAAAAACTGTTTTTT.